These 17 T cell receptor beta chains share one sample of origin, sequenced in a study of blood T cells in healthy people across ages. It was with a sample-barcoded 5' primer and a J-beta primer mix that a second PCR of roughly 6 to 11 cycles was run. TCRdb independently ran MiXCR on the 5' RACE reads; one entry per CDR3 protein. The data hold approximately 780,000 distinct CDR3 sequences, with about a quarter observed a single time. Separately, the same data were catalogued under a study of T cells of mothers and their children.

Material: blood. These receptors all stem from a boy aged 10-17 years in good health.

This clonotype was detected a few times. Here the CDR3 DNA reads TGCGCCAGCAGCTCCCGGGACGCCGAAGATCTCGAGCAGTACTTC. Its translation: CASSSRDAEDLEQYF. The chain has TRBV5-1 and TRBJ2-5, with D perhaps matching TRBD1 or TRBD2 (5 bases each). Gene TRBJ2-7 matches the end of the DNA better, so the J call may be wrong. The CDR3 totals 15 residues. Germline-derived CDR1 and CDR2 are SGHRS and YFSETQ.

This clonotype appeared a few times. The CDR3 region is CASSQQVLTYEQYF. The CDR3 nucleotides are TGTGCCAGCAGCCAACAGGTTCTCACCTACGAGCAGTACTTC. The chain recombines TRBV3-1 with TRBJ2-5; no firm D call. With the DNA end fitting TRBJ2-7 better, the J assignment may be wrong. The CDR3 loop spans 14 amino acids. CDR1 and CDR2 (germline): LGHDT, YNNKEL (reference sequence).

This clonotype has at least ten counts. The CDR3 region has the DNA TGTGCCAGCAGCTTATTAGCTGCTGAGCAGTTCTTC. As protein: CASSLLAAEQFF. V and J are TRBV11-2 and TRBJ2-1; D is uncertain. Trimming shortened V by 2 bases and J by 9 bases, and 8 bases separated the two germline ends. Germline CDR1 reads SGHAT; CDR2 reads FQNNGV. This CDR3 has 12 amino acids.

The J gene is TRBJ1-1, the V gene TRBV29-1; a weak D match, TRBD1 (6 bases). Germline V gene lookup returns CDR1 SQVTM and CDR2 ANQGSEA. The CDR3 spans 12 residues. V dropped 4 bases and J dropped 6 bases, with 12 bases sitting between them. The CDR3 coding sequence is TGCAGCGTTGCTTCAGGGGATGCTGAAGCTTTCTTT. It specifies CSVASGDAEAFF.

The chain links TRBV20-1 to TRBJ2-1, with TRBD2 matching over 10 bases. CDR3 length: 13 residues. With V trimmed by 6 bases and J by 4 bases, 3 bases remained unmatched. Germline-derived CDR1 and CDR2 are DFQATT and SNEGSKA (reference sequence). The CDR3 is CSAHSGGYNEQFF. CDR3 nucleotide sequence: TGCAGTGCCCATAGCGGGGGGTACAATGAGCAGTTCTTC.

The chain has TRBV7-2 and TRBJ2-5; 7 bases are shared with TRBD1. This CDR3 region has 17 residues. Trimming at V came to 3 bases and at J to 5 bases, leaving 15 bases not matched to a gene. CDR1 and CDR2 (germline): SGHTA, FQGNSA. The CDR3 DNA follows: TGTGCCAGCAGCTTTGCCCCGACAGGGATGAGTCAGGAGACCCAGTACTTC. It yields the protein CASSFAPTGMSQETQYF.

This clonotype was seen only a few times. The CDR3 loop is CASSLGGLGAKNIQYF. The CDR3 bases are TGTGCCAGCAGCTTAGGGGGGCTTGGAGCCAAAAACATTCAGTACTTC. The chain uses TRBV13 and TRBJ2-4; the D gene is possibly TRBD1 (5 bases). The germline V gene has CDR1 PRHDT and CDR2 FYEKMQ (reference sequence). The CDR3 is made up of 16 amino acids. The ends were cut back, 0 bases at V and 0 bases at J, with 9 bases in the middle.

This clonotype showed up just a few times. The chain employs TRBV2 and TRBJ1-1; D not resolved. This CDR3 is built from 15 residues. V lost 4 bases and J 2 bases, leaving 14 bases between the germline ends. CDR1 and CDR2 from the germline V gene are SNHLY and FYNNEI. The CDR3 DNA sequence: TGTGCCAGCAGTGGGAACCAGCCTATTAACACTGAAGCTTTCTTT. Its translation: CASSGNQPINTEAFF. The variable domain in full, completed from reference TRBV2 and TRBJ1-1, reads EPEVTQTPSHQVTQMGQEVILRCVPISNHLYFYWYRQILGQKVEFLVSFYNNEISEKSEIFDDQFSVERPDGSNFTLKIRSTKLEDSAMYFCASSGNQPINTEAFFGQGTRLTVV.

This clonotype was seen only a few times. The chain is built from TRBV6-1 and TRBJ2-2; D remains unclear. The CDR3 is 13 amino acids. Germline V lookup: CDR1 MNHNS, CDR2 SASEGT. The V end lost 3 bases, the J end lost 3 bases, and 5 bases lay between the germline ends. In DNA, the CDR3 is TGTGCCAGCAGTGATCATCACACCGGGGAGCTGTTTTTT. Amino acids: CASSDHHTGELFF.

The genes are TRBV5-1 and TRBJ2-7; maybe TRBD1 (6 bases). The V end lost 0 bases, the J end lost 11 bases, and 15 bases lay between the germline ends. CDR1 and CDR2 (germline): SGHRS, YFSETQ. The CDR3 sequence is 13 residues long. In DNA form, the CDR3 reads TGCGCCAGCAGCTTGGGGGTTCGGCAGGGGAAGTACTTC. Amino acid sequence: CASSLGVRQGKYF.

As concerns this clonotype: Sequence at one end of the junction differs from germline and may be a read error. This chain uses TRBV11-2 with TRBJ1-2; possible D gene TRBD1, 6 bases. Germline CDR1 is SGHAT and CDR2 is FQNNGV. This CDR3 is 14 amino acids long. CDR3 sequence reads: CASSLGGGDNKASF. CDR3 sequence (DNA): TGTGCCAGCAGCTTAGGGGGGGGGGACAACAAAGCCTCCTTC.

The chain combines TRBV29-1 with TRBJ2-7; no reliable D call. This CDR3 has 14 amino acids. The ends were cut back, 0 bases at V and 2 bases at J, with 11 bases in the middle. Germline CDR1 SQVTM, CDR2 ANQGSEA. DNA of the CDR3: TGCAGCGTTGAAGATCCGAAAGATCCCTACGAGCAGTACTTC. Translated, it gives CSVEDPKDPYEQYF.

The J gene is TRBJ1-6, the V gene TRBV29-1, with D unclear. CDR3 length: 14 residues. The V end was cut by 7 bases, the J end by 6 bases, with 16 bases between. CDR1 and CDR2 (germline): SQVTM, ANQGSEA. Written as DNA, the CDR3 is TGCAGCGCCCATGTCGGCAGCTTTAATTCACCCCTCCACTTT. It is translated as CSAHVGSFNSPLHF.

This chain joins TRBV11-2 and TRBJ2-5; D not resolved. Germline CDR1 and CDR2: SGHAT and FQNNGV. V lost 5 bases to trimming and J lost 4 bases, with 14 bases between them. The CDR3 covers 14 residues. The CDR3 loop is CASSPVKARETQYF. DNA for the CDR3: TGTGCCAGCAGCCCGGTAAAGGCCCGAGAGACCCAGTACTTC.

This sequence joins TRBV6-5 and TRBJ2-2; D is unresolved. Germline CDR1 and CDR2: MNHEY and SVGAGI. V lost 2 bases and J 1 base, leaving 14 bases between the germline ends. There are 17 residues in the CDR3. As DNA, the CDR3 is TGTGCCAGCAGTTACGCTTCCGTCCTGGGGAACACCGGGGAGCTGTTTTTT. Translating gives CASSYASVLGNTGELFF.

This clonotype was seen a few times. This chain joins TRBV25-1 and TRBJ1-4, with D possibly matching TRBD1 (5 bases). V shed 6 bases and J shed 8 bases, with 19 bases lying between them. The CDR3 covers 15 residues. In germline, CDR1 is MGHDK, CDR2 SYGVNS. Here the CDR3 DNA reads TGTGCCAGCAGCGACTGGGGGGGGAGAAGAGAAAAACTGTTTTTT. Protein: CASSDWGGRREKLFF.

The chain couples TRBV12-3 or TRBV12-4 to TRBJ2-2; 7 bases are a match to TRBD1. The CDR3 has 12 residues. Trimming cost V 6 bases and J 11 bases; bases outside gene matches: 6. CDR3 nucleotides: TGTGCCAGCAGATCCAACAGGGGCGAGCTGTTTTTT. Translation: CASRSNRGELFF.